Described below is a single T cell receptor (beta chain) sequence and its context. Original processing notes: It was from reference gene primer amplification that nucleated cell counts were estimated. Clones were read by immunoSEQ multiplex PCR, and TCRdb kept only the in-frame ones, dropping some. V, J and clone size were drawn from that table, and D and trimming were deduced from the DNA. The sample has fewer than 450,000 clones, about 88% seen once. This entry comes from a study of blood T cell repertoires in COVID-19. As for the study in general: The United States, Italy and Spain were the sources of the acute and convalescent COVID-19 samples. T cells, B-cell-depleted T cells, or PBMCs provided the cDNA or gDNA that served as material.

Between the trimmed V and J ends, which lost 8 bases and 6 bases, there was a span of 16 bases. The CDR3 consists of 13 residues. Germline V gene data show CDR1 as ENHRY and CDR2 as SYGVKD. Recovered status applied to Cohort 3 donors who had two consecutive negative PCRs. It also applied to those with clearance or with symptom resolution. The chain has TRBV10-3 and TRBJ1-2, with D tentatively TRBD1 (6 bases). The receptor's source is a woman aged 25 to 39 who had recovered from COVID-19. Sequencing was done on a sample of PBMCs or T cells enriched from blood (not recorded which). The CDR3 reads CAIASAGVDGYTF. As DNA, the CDR3 is TGTGCCATCGCGTCGGCAGGGGTAGATGGCTACACCTTC.